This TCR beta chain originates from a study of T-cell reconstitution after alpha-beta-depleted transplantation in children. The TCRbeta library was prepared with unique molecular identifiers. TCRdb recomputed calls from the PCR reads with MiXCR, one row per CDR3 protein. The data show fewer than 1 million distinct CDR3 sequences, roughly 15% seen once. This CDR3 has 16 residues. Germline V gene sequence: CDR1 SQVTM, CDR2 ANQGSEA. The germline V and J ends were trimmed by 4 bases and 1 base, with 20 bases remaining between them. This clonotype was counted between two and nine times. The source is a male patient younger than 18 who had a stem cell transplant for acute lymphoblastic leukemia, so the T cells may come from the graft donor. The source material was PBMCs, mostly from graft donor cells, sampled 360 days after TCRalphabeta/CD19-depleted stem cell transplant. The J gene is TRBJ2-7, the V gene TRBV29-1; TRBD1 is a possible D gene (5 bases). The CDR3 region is CSVVRQGDHRSYEQYF. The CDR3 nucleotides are TGCAGCGTTGTGCGCCAGGGTGATCACCGATCCTACGAGCAGTACTTC.